Given below is one T cell receptor (beta chain) in context. No antigen is known for it. The sample holds no much larger clone one base away, and base qualities are not on file. The data belong to a study of T cell responses to AZD1222 COVID-19 vaccine (dated by TCRdb to the early 2020s). For context, the study as a whole: AZD1222 recipients given second doses at about 4 weeks or at about 12 weeks were pooled, since spike-specific TCR depth and breadth were not found to differ between the two schedules. Enrollment into the trials was organized by age into subgroups of 18-55, 56-69 and 70-plus years, and those subgroups contained about 160, 30 and 59 TCR-sequenced participants, respectively. A total of over 230 trial participants underwent TCR sequencing, of whom about 200 had received two doses of AZD1222 and roughly 26 had received two doses of the MenACWY control vaccine.

The CDR3 regions of human TCRbeta chains were analyzed by immunosequencing. For the original study's pipeline: TCRs in the repertoires were matched against a reference library of SARS-CoV-2-specific TCRs that had been generated with the MIRA antigen-specificity platform. Breadth was defined as the fraction of unique TCRs that were SARS-CoV-2-associated. Depth was defined as the fraction of total T cells that were SARS-CoV-2-associated. Using the MIRA data, every spike-specific TCR was mapped to the spike region that the TCR reacted to and assigned to either a CD4 or a CD8 class. Log10-transformed breadth and depth values were compared by one-way ANOVA with Sidak's multiple comparisons tests. The table comes from immuneACCESS by way of TCRdb, which keeps in-frame sequences with V and J called. Part of the clones is missing from these tables; in studies checked, under half for an unresolved V gene and the rest for unknown reasons. V, J and clone size are taken as reported in that table, and D and trimming were inferred from the DNA itself. This sample is represented by more than 110,000 clones; around nine tenths of them were singletons. Of the sample, about 4.8% falls within the top ten clones.

This sample's time point label indicates: baseline before first vaccination. The vaccinee samples were drawn from two UK trials, COV001 and COV002, one of which was a single-blind randomized controlled phase 2/3 trial testing AZD1222 (ChAdOx1 nCoV-19) in healthy adults. For TCRbeta chain sequencing, PBMC samples from trial participants were taken at day 0 and at day 28 after the second dose. The research as a whole found: In the small 56-69-year group, the increase in depth fell short of significance, most likely because of low power. Participants were mostly white British and included more females than males, and it was suggested by the authors that clonal diversity may have been underestimated. Epitopes outside the regions mutated in the B.1.351 and B.1.1.7 variants were reportedly recognized by nearly half of the unique spike-specific TCRs. Because no day 14 peak-response samples were available, repertoires were characterized only after the peak T cell response. The whole spike protein was spanned by vaccine-associated CD4 TCRs, and dominant responses were seen in regions 160-218 and 743-854. After two AZD1222 doses, both the breadth and the depth of spike-specific TCRs were significantly higher than at day 0 and than in MenACWY recipients. Conclusions about previously exposed vaccinees are limited because only a handful of AZD1222 recipients were SARS-CoV-2 seropositive at baseline.

The V and J ends are trimmed by 1 base and 0 bases, leaving 15 bases between them. CDR1 and CDR2, per the germline V gene (reference sequence), are SEHNR and FQNEAQ. Counted from cysteine to phenylalanine, this CDR3 has 17 amino acids. Only the CDR3 portion is preserved as DNA: 51 bases, with reading frame beginning at the first base. The chain uses TRBV7-9 and TRBJ2-5, with a weak D call of TRBD1 (6 bases match). This clonotype was sampled from an adult in good health. Sequencing used peripheral blood, obtained on day 0 of AZD1222 vaccination. The CDR3 here reads CASSLEGRGGYQETQYF. At the DNA level, the sequence is TGTGCCAGCAGCTTAGAAGGCAGGGGTGGGTACCAAGAGACCCAGTACTTC.